The clone carrying this T cell receptor (beta chain) was seen just once. Its antigen is still unknown. This entry belongs to a study of CD8+CD57+ T cells in acquired aplastic anemia. Study information: Sorted CD4+ plus CD8+ cells gave DNA averaging approximately 3.2 ug. Healthy donor CD4+ cell samples had a mean of roughly 10 million reads.

CDR1 is SGHTA and CDR2 is FQGNSA in the germline V gene. Trimming took 5 bases from V and 9 from J, leaving 8 bases between them. The CDR3 contains 11 residues. Study conclusions and caveats: More than 25 was the count of CD8+ CDR3 sequences that patients shared with controls. In CD8+ cells, Simpson's diversity showed no significant difference between patients and controls.

The study profiled TCR beta VDJ and CDR3 using genomic DNA as template. Each CDR3 protein gets one entry after TCRdb re-called the reads with MiXCR. Altogether around 170,000 distinct CDR3 sequences are present, about 60% being singletons, with the ten largest covering 45% to 50%. V gene TRBV7-2 combines with J gene TRBJ2-1, with no clear D. Sequencing was done on a sample of sorted CD4+, CD8+, or CD8+CD57+ T cells (not recorded which) from PBMCs. This receptor was obtained from a human donor in good health. DNA for the CDR3: TGTGCCAGCAGCCAGAGGAGTGAGCAGTTCTTC. As protein: CASSQRSEQFF. Full variable domain (outside the CDR3, taken from reference TRBV7-2 and TRBJ2-1): GAGVSQSPSNKVTEKGKDVELRCDPISGHTALYWYRQSLGQGLEFLIYFQGNSAPDKSGLPSDRFSAERTGGSVSTLTIQRTQQEDSAVYLCASSQRSEQFFGPGTRLTVL.